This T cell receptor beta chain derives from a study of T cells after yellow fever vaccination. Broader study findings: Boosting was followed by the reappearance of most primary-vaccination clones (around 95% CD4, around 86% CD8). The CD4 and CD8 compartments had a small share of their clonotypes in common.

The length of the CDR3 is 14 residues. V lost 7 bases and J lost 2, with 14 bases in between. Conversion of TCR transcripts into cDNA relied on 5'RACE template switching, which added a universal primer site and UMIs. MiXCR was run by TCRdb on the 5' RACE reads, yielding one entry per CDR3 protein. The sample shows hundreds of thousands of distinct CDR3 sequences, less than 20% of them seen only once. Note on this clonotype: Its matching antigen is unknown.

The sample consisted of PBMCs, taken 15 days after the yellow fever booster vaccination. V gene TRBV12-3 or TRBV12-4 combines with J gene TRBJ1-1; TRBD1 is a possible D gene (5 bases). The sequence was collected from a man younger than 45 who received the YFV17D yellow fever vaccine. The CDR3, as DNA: TGTGCCAGCATCCCGGACACACCAAACACTGAAGCTTTCTTT. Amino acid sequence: CASIPDTPNTEAFF.